The present T cell receptor (beta chain) was sequenced within a study of neoadjuvant anti-PD-1 for oral cavity cancer. The length of the CDR3 is 14 residues. Trimming shortened V by 8 bases and J by 0 bases, and 11 bases separated the two germline ends. The germline gives CDR1 WSHSY, CDR2 SAAADI. The table came from immunoSEQ multiplex PCR; TCRdb's copy has only in-frame clones and leaves some out. The repertoire consists of 60,000 to 75,000 clones, with about 86% occurring once and the leading ten covering 3% to 4%. These oral cavity squamous cell carcinomas were HPV-negative and locally advanced. Blood cells were analyzed directly, without culture or expansion.

The clonotype originates from a person between 35 and 79 years old with oral cavity squamous cell carcinoma. This specimen consisted of PBMCs, obtained before nivolumab (anti-PD-1) treatment. This chain joins TRBV10-2 and TRBJ2-1; D tentatively fits TRBD1 or TRBD2 (6 bases each). The chain's CDR3 is CASEGGFSYNEQFF. CDR3 nucleotides: TGCGCCAGCGAGGGGGGCTTCTCCTACAATGAGCAGTTCTTC.